This passage covers 25 T cell receptor beta chains from one sample sequenced in a study of molecular identifiers for immune sequencing clone quantification (dated by TCRdb to 2016 to 2019). Receptors were amplified or captured by PCR. TCRdb names NextSeq 500 as the instrument used. TCRdb reprocessed the public reads (quality trimming at Q25 with fastp, clone calling with MiXCR) and kept in-frame beta chains. Entries are consolidated by CDR3 protein sequence, retaining the most common genes and DNA. The sample table records more than 550,000 distinct CDR3 sequences; about 25% of these occur just once. In total, the top ten clones hold approximately 0.75% of the sample. Sequences were obtained from naive CD8+ T cells from blood, with Jurkat cell RNA spiked in. Per the publication, the cell subset or site label means: FACS-sorted CD8+CD4-CCR7+CD45RA+ naive T cells. These receptors were obtained from a human donor in good health. Some libraries in this study had Jurkat cell RNA spiked in.

To note about this clonotype: Possible read error: a much larger clone is one base away. This chain connects TRBV27 to TRBJ2-1; either TRBD1 or TRBD2 may fit D (5 bases each). This CDR3 region has 15 residues. V was pared by 1 base and J by 5 bases, with 12 bases between. Germline CDR1 and CDR2: MNHEY and SMNVEV (reference sequence). The CDR3 reads CASSLWAGSDNEQFF. As DNA, the CDR3 is TGTGCCAGCAGTTTATGGGCAGGGAGTGACAATGAGCAGTTCTTC.

This chain uses TRBV20-1 with TRBJ2-1, with 8 bases that match TRBD2. The CDR3 spans 17 residues. CDR1 and CDR2 from the germline V gene are DFQATT and SNEGSKA (reference sequence). With V trimmed by 0 bases and J by 8 bases, 15 bases remained unmatched. The CDR3 region has the DNA TGCAGTGCTAGAGATCCAAGCGGGAGTATCAGGGTCTATGAGCAGTTCTTC. It specifies CSARDPSGSIRVYEQFF.

Comments on this clonotype: A much larger clone lies a single base off, so this may be a read error. The chain links TRBV27 to TRBJ2-7, with 9 bases matching TRBD1. The CDR3 has 15 amino acids. The germline V gene encodes CDR1 MNHEY and CDR2 SMNVEV (reference sequence). The CDR3 DNA follows: TGTGCCAGCAGTTTCCTCTGGGACAGGGAGTACGAGCCGTACTTC. Its translation: CASSFLWDREYEPYF.

This chain uses TRBV6-9 with TRBJ2-7, with D possibly matching TRBD2 (7 bases). The germline CDR1 and CDR2 sequences are MNHGY and SVAAGI. V was cut by 1 base and J by 3 bases, with 19 bases left in between. The CDR3 consists of 17 residues. CDR3 protein: CASSYLGGAASFYEQYF. The DNA of the CDR3 is TGTGCCAGCAGTTATTTGGGGGGGGCGGCGTCGTTCTACGAGCAGTACTTC.

In this sample, this clonotype turned up a few times. The chain has TRBV4-1 and TRBJ1-2; D gene ambiguous. Germline V gene sequence: CDR1 MGHRA, CDR2 YSYEKL. This CDR3 region has 13 residues. The germline V and J ends were trimmed by 2 bases and 3 bases, with 7 bases remaining between them. CDR3 sequence (DNA): TGCGCCAGCAGCCAAATTGCCGACTATGGCTACACCTTC. Its translation is CASSQIADYGYTF.

This clonotype was detected a few times. The CDR3 nucleotides are TGTGCCAGCAGCTCCGGACAGGGTAGTGGAAACACCATATATTTT. Translating gives CASSSGQGSGNTIYF. The V gene is TRBV11-2, the J gene TRBJ1-3; TRBD1 aligns across 8 bases. CDR1 and CDR2 (germline): SGHAT, FQNNGV. The junction had 5 bases not matched to a gene; V was cut back by 4 bases and J by 3 bases. This CDR3 has 15 residues.

In regard to this clonotype: A much larger clone is a single base away; this may be a read error. As the CDR3 is not closed by the conserved phenylalanine or tryptophan, this likely results from a read error. CDR3 in amino acids: CASSNIYTEAFL. DNA for the CDR3: TGTGCCAGCAGTAACATTTACACTGAAGCTTTCCTT. This chain connects TRBV7-9 to TRBJ1-1, with unresolved D. The germline gives CDR1 SEHNR, CDR2 FQNEAQ (reference sequence). The CDR3 loop spans 12 amino acids. Trimming removed 6 bases from V and 3 bases from J, with 8 bases in between.

V gene TRBV24-1 combines with J gene TRBJ2-5; TRBD1 agrees at 8 bases. The CDR3 consists of 15 residues. The germline V gene has CDR1 KGHDR and CDR2 SFDVKD. The trim removed 7 bases at V and 4 bases at J, leaving 10 bases unmatched. In DNA, the CDR3 is TGTGCCACCAGCCAGGGGGCAGGGTCGGCAGAGACCCAGTACTTC. Protein sequence: CATSQGAGSAETQYF.

This clonotype came up many times. The chain has TRBV28 and TRBJ2-5; TRBD2 agrees at 10 bases. Germline CDR1 MDHEN, CDR2 SYDVKM. V dropped 6 bases and J dropped 4; count of bases not matched to a gene: 5. The CDR3 spans 14 residues. The chain's CDR3 is CASSPGTSVETQYF. The CDR3 nucleotides read TGTGCCAGCAGCCCCGGGACTAGCGTAGAGACCCAGTACTTC.

The chain recombines TRBV4-2 with TRBJ2-3, with 10 bases that match TRBD2. V lost 3 bases to trimming and J lost 0 bases; unmatched junction nucleotides: 3. This CDR3 has 16 amino acids. CDR1 LGHNA and CDR2 YNFKEQ come from the germline V gene. CDR3 DNA: TGTGCCAGCAGCCATGAGACTAGCGGGAGCACAGATACGCAGTATTTT. Translating it yields CASSHETSGSTDTQYF.

This clonotype was seen repeatedly, ten times or more. V usage is TRBV11-2 and J usage is TRBJ2-4, with D perhaps TRBD1 or TRBD2 (6 bases each). V shed 6 bases and J shed 0 bases, with 15 bases lying between them. The V gene's germline CDR1 is SGHAT and CDR2 FQNNGV. The CDR3 totals 16 residues. CDR3 sequence: CASREPQGLAKNIQYF. The CDR3 region has the DNA TGTGCCAGCAGAGAACCACAGGGACTAGCCAAAAACATTCAGTACTTC.

This clonotype showed up just a few times. The rearrangement uses TRBV24-1 and TRBJ2-1, with 7 bases fitting TRBD2. V trimming: 6 bases; J trimming: 5 bases; junction bases outside the gene matches: 9. CDR1 KGHDR and CDR2 SFDVKD come from the germline V gene. The CDR3 extends over 15 amino acids. The CDR3 loop reads CATSPWTSLNNEQFF. As DNA, the CDR3 is TGTGCCACCAGTCCCTGGACTAGTCTCAACAATGAGCAGTTCTTC.

There are many counts of this clonotype. This chain connects TRBV6-6 to TRBJ2-7, with D perhaps being TRBD1 or TRBD2 (6 bases each). The CDR3 covers 15 residues. Trimming removed 1 base at V and 2 bases at J, with 12 bases between. CDR1 is MNHNY, CDR2 SVGAGI, per germline (reference sequence). The CDR3 region has the DNA TGTGCCAGCAGTTACTTTAGGGGGAGGCCCTACGAGCAGTACTTC. It is translated as CASSYFRGRPYEQYF.

The genes are TRBV4-3 and TRBJ2-2; TRBD2 agrees at 10 bases. Germline V gene lookup returns CDR1 LGHNA and CDR2 YSLEER. There are 17 residues in the CDR3. J gave up 4 bases and V 2 bases, and 7 bases lay outside the gene matches. The CDR3 loop is CASSQSIAGGITGELFF. The CDR3 nucleotides read TGCGCCAGCAGCCAAAGTATAGCGGGAGGCATCACCGGGGAGCTGTTTTTT.

The chain joins TRBV7-9 to TRBJ1-4; possible D gene TRBD1, 5 bases. V was shortened by 4 bases and J by 7 bases, with 19 bases between the two germline ends. This CDR3 region has 16 residues. Germline V lookup: CDR1 SEHNR, CDR2 FQNEAQ (reference sequence). The DNA of the CDR3 is TGTGCCAGCAGCTCGGAACCCGGGACGGGGAGTGAAAAACTGTTTTTT. Protein product: CASSSEPGTGSEKLFF.

The J gene is TRBJ2-3, the V gene TRBV9; D is perhaps TRBD2 (5 bases). This CDR3 is 15 amino acids long. CDR1 and CDR2 from the germline V gene are SGDLS and YYNGEE. V dropped 2 bases and J dropped 0 bases, with 10 bases sitting between them. The CDR3 region is CASSVGVTSTDTQYF. The CDR3 region has the DNA TGTGCCAGCAGCGTCGGGGTTACTAGCACAGATACGCAGTATTTT.

This clonotype was seen only a few times. The V gene is TRBV10-3, the J gene TRBJ2-1; D gene ambiguous. CDR1 ENHRY and CDR2 SYGVKD come from the germline V gene. V was shortened by 0 bases and J by 7 bases, with 7 bases between the two germline ends. The CDR3 consists of 13 residues. The CDR3 sequence is CAISESRVNEQFF. Written as DNA, the CDR3 is TGTGCCATCAGTGAGTCGAGAGTGAATGAGCAGTTCTTC.

Comment on this clonotype: Just one base apart from a much larger clone, this may be a read error. The chain couples TRBV4-3 to TRBJ1-3, with D maybe TRBD1 (5 bases). Germline V lookup: CDR1 LGHNA, CDR2 YSLEER. The CDR3 extends over 16 amino acids. The CDR3 sequence is CASSQDRATSGNAIYF. The CDR3 region has the DNA TGCGCCAGCAGCCAAGACAGGGCCACCTCTGGAAACGCCATATATTTT.

The chain uses TRBV6-2 or TRBV6-3 and TRBJ1-1; no reliable D call. The length of the CDR3 is 14 residues. Germline V CDR1 and CDR2: MNHEY, SVGEGT. The V end lost 3 bases, the J end lost 0 bases, and 8 bases lay between the germline ends. The CDR3 DNA sequence: TGTGCCAGCAGTTATCCTTCCCTGAACACTGAAGCTTTCTTT. Its protein is CASSYPSLNTEAFF.

This clonotype was detected ten times or more. The chain carries TRBV3-1 and TRBJ2-2; 8 positions agree with TRBD1. CDR1 and CDR2 (germline): LGHDT, YNNKEL (reference sequence). The CDR3 spans 16 residues. The trim removed 2 bases at V and 4 bases at J, leaving 6 bases unmatched. CDR3 nucleotide sequence: TGTGCCAGCAGCCAATCCCAGGGGGCAATCACCGGGGAGCTGTTTTTT. This codes for CASSQSQGAITGELFF. Variable domain in full (rest from reference TRBV3-1 and TRBJ2-2): DTAVSQTPKYLVTQMGNDKSIKCEQNLGHDTMYWYKQDSKKFLKIMFSYNNKELIINETVPNRFSPKSPDKAHLNLHINSLELGDSAVYFCASSQSQGAITGELFFGEGSRLTVL.

This clonotype came up many times. The rearrangement uses TRBV6-2 or TRBV6-3 and TRBJ2-3; 7 bases match TRBD1. J was trimmed by 2 bases and V by 6 bases; bases with no gene match: 5. Germline lookup yields CDR1 MNHEY and CDR2 SVGEGT. The CDR3 has 14 residues. CDR3 sequence: CASSQQGTTDTQYF. In nucleotides, the CDR3 is TGTGCCAGCAGCCAACAGGGGACCACAGATACGCAGTATTTT.

DNA of the CDR3: TGTGCCACCAGTGATTTGTCAGGGCCGGGAGAGACCCAGTACTTC. Translation: CATSDLSGPGETQYF. The chain combines TRBV24-1 with TRBJ2-5; tentatively, D is TRBD1 (5 bases). The CDR3 is made up of 15 amino acids. Germline CDR1 KGHDR, CDR2 SFDVKD. The ends were cut back, 0 bases at V and 4 bases at J, with 11 bases in the middle.

This clonotype has at least ten counts. The V gene is TRBV2, the J gene TRBJ1-1; D gene unclear. Trimming pared 9 bases from V and 4 bases from J, leaving 24 bases between. The V gene's germline CDR1 is SNHLY and CDR2 FYNNEI. This CDR3 region has 16 residues. CDR3 in DNA: TGTGCCAGTTCAACCCCGTTGGGAGGTGGTGGCACTGAAGCTTTCTTT. It yields the protein CASSTPLGGGGTEAFF.

This clonotype appeared a few times. The V gene is TRBV24-1, the J gene TRBJ1-2; weak D call: TRBD1 (5 bases). This CDR3 region has 16 residues. V lost 4 bases and J lost 0, with 14 bases in between. Per the germline V gene, CDR1 is KGHDR and CDR2 is SFDVKD. The CDR3 sequence is CATSDAGTEANYGYTF. As DNA, the CDR3 is TGTGCCACCAGTGACGCCGGGACGGAGGCTAACTATGGCTACACCTTC.

CDR3: CASSDEGNTEAFF. CDR3 bases: TGTGCCAGCAGTGACGAGGGGAACACTGAAGCTTTCTTT. The chain is built from TRBV9 and TRBJ1-1; D is ambiguous. The CDR3 is 13 residues long. V lost 5 bases, J lost 1 base, and 9 bases lay in between. Germline CDR1 SGDLS, CDR2 YYNGEE.